This T cell receptor beta chain was documented in a study of identical twins. TCRdb re-analysed the 5' RACE reads in MiXCR, keeping a single row per CDR3 protein. The sample yields 600,000 to 700,000 distinct CDR3 sequences, over 20% seen once. V was cut by 5 bases and J by 0 bases, with 17 bases left in between. From germline, CDR1 is DFQATT and CDR2 SNEGSKA (reference sequence). CDR3 length equals 16 residues. In regard to this clonotype: Its antigen is undetermined.

Study results and limitations: Models underestimated how often monozygotic twins shared out-of-frame TCR alpha.

These data were also filed under a second study, of T cells expressing NK-cell markers. That work adds: Each TCR beta repertoire originated in sorted T cells that were CD3+CD56+NKG2C+, CD3+CD56+NKG2C- or CD3+CD56-NKG2C+. Sorting of alpha-beta TCR T cells alone was achieved in several experiments with an anti-gamma-delta TCR antibody.

The chain recombines TRBV20-1 with TRBJ2-1, with TRBD2 as a possible D gene (5 bases). The specimen sequenced was PBMCs. The origin of this receptor is a woman younger than 35 in good health. The CDR3 DNA reads TGCAGTGCTCCCCCCGGGGAAGGACTCTCCTACAATGAGCAGTTCTTC. It is translated as CSAPPGEGLSYNEQFF.